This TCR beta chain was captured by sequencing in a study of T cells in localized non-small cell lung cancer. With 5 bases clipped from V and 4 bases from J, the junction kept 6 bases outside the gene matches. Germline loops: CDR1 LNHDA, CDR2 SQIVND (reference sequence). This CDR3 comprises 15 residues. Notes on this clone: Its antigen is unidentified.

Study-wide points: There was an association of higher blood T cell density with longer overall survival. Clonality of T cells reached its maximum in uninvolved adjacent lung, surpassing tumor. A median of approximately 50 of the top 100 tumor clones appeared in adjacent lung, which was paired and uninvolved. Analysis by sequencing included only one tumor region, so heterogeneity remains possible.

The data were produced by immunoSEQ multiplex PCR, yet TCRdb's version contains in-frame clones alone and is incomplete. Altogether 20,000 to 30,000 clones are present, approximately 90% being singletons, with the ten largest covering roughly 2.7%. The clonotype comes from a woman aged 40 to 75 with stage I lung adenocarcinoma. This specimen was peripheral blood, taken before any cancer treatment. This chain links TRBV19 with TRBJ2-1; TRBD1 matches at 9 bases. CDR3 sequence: CASSWGQGKYNEQFF. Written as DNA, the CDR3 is TGTGCCAGTAGTTGGGGACAGGGTAAATACAATGAGCAGTTCTTC.